This TCR beta chain came from a study of technical replicates of blood from a handful of donors. The protocol was immunoSEQ multiplex PCR, while the TCRdb copy is restricted to in-frame clones and leaves out a portion. Of approximately 85,000 clones listed, 92% are singletons. V was trimmed by 3 bases and J by 4 bases, leaving 15 bases between them. The CDR3 length is 15 residues. The germline V gene encodes CDR1 SGHVS and CDR2 FNYEAQ. Sequencing used T cells isolated from PBMCs. The clonotype comes from a human donor in good health. The chain links TRBV7-6 to TRBJ2-5; tentative D call: TRBD2 (7 bases). The CDR3 region is CASSFTLGGGETQYF. CDR3 coding DNA: TGTGCCAGCAGCTTTACATTAGGGGGGGGAGAGACCCAGTACTTC.